The entry below describes one T cell receptor beta chain. The data stem from a study of response to subunit inactivated influenza vaccine. The V end lost 1 base, the J end lost 14 bases, and 11 bases lay between the germline ends. CDR3 length equals 11 residues. Germline V gives CDR1 SEHNR, CDR2 FQNEAQ (reference sequence). TCRdb passed the RT-PCR reads through MiXCR, listing each CDR3 protein once. The sample holds around 520,000 distinct CDR3 sequences, about 25% seen once. Source: CD4+ T cells sorted from PBMCs, taken around 5 days after vaccination. This sequence originates from a man aged 45-65 years who received an inactivated influenza vaccine. The J gene is TRBJ2-5, the V gene TRBV7-9, with D hard to call. This CDR3 reads CASSLGQTLYF. CDR3 nucleotides: TGTGCCAGCAGCTTAGGTCAGACCCTCTACTTC.